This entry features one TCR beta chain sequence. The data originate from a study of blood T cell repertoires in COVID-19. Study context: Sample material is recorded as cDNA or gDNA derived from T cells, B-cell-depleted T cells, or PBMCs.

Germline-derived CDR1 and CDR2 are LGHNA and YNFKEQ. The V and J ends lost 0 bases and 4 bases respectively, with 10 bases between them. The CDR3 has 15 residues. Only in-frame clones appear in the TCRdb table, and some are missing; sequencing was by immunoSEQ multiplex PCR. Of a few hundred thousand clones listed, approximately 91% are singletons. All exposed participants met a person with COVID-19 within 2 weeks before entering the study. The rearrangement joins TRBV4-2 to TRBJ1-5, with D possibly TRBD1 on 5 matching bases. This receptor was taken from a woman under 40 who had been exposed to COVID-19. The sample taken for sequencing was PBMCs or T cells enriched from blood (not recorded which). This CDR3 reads CASSQDWAGNQPQHF. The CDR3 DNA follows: TGTGCCAGCAGCCAAGATTGGGCAGGGAATCAGCCCCAGCATTTT.